This TCR beta chain comes out of a study of shared clonotypes between healthy human individuals. In the study overall: There were three CD4 naive, three CD4 memory, two CD8 naive and one CD8 memory plates per donor. Whole-study findings and limits: Among donors, sharing of clonotypes was expected to be affected by sequencing depth. What naive subsets generally showed was a larger estimated richness than memory subsets showed. The sharing of 4.5% to 5.5% of naive CD4 clonotypes was seen across several donors.

TCRdb's copy holds only in-frame clones and misses some; the assay was immunoSEQ multiplex PCR. The table has fewer than 3 million clones, about 90% seen once. The germline CDR1 and CDR2 sequences are ENHRY and SYGVKD. The CDR3 runs to 16 residues. Trimming left V 3 bases short and J 0 bases short, with 12 bases between. On this clone itself: Its target is unknown.

The receptor was isolated from a man aged 18 to 30 in good health. Some clones in this sample may be carry-over from other donors' samples. The sample comprised naive CD4+ T cells from PBMCs. The subset here: CD45RA+ positively selected. This chain uses TRBV10-3 with TRBJ1-5; D is unclear. As DNA, the CDR3 is TGTGCCATCAGTGAACGTTTGTCAGATAGCAATCAGCCCCAGCATTTT. This codes for CAISERLSDSNQPQHF.